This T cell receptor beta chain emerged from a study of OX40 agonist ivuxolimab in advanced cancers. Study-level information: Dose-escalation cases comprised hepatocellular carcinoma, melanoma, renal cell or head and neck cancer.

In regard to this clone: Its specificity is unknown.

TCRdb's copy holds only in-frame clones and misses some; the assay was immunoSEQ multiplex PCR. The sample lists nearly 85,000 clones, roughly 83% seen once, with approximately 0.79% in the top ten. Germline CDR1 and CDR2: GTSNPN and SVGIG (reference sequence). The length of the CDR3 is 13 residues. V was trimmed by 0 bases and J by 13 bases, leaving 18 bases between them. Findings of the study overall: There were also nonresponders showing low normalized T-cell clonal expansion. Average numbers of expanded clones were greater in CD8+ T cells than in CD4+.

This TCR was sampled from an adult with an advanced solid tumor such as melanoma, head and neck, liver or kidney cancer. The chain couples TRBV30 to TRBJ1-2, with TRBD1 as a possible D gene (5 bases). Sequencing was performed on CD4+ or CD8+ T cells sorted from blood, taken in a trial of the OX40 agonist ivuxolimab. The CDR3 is CAWSVPVGAGGTF. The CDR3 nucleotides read TGTGCCTGGAGTGTCCCCGTAGGGGCAGGCGGCACCTTC.